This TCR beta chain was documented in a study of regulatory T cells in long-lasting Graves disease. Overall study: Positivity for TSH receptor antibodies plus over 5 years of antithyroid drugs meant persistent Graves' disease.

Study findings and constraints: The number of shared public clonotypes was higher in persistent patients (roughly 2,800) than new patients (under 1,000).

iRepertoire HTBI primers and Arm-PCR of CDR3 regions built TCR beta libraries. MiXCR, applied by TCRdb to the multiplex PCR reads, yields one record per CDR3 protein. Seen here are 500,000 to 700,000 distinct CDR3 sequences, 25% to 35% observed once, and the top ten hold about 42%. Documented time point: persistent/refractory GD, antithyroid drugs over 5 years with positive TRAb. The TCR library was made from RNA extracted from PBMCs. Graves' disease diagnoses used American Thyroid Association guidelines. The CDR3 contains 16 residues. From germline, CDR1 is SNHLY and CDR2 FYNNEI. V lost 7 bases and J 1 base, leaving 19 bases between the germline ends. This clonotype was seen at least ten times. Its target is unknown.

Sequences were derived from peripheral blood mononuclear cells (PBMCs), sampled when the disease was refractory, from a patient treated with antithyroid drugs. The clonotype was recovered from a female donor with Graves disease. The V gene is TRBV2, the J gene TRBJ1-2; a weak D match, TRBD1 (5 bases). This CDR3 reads CASTRDGSMINYGYTF. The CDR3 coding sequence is TGTGCCAGCACTAGGGACGGAAGTATGATTAACTATGGCTACACCTTC.